The 29 T cell receptor beta chains presented below share a single source sample, sequenced in a study of cytomegalovirus exposure and HLA in healthy donors. The PCR was carried out with 60 Vbeta primers and 13 Jbeta primers. Produced via immunoSEQ multiplex PCR; TCRdb's table is partial and in-frame only. The profile shows around 170,000 clones, approximately 88% of them singletons. The material sequenced was PBMCs. The receptors stem from a woman aged 45-65 years in good health and CMV-seropositive.

The J gene is TRBJ2-7, the V gene TRBV6-5; 9 bases map to TRBD1. The germline V gene has CDR1 MNHEY and CDR2 SVGAGI. Trimming removed 6 bases from V and 0 bases from J; junction bases left unmatched: 6. The CDR3 has 15 residues. The DNA for the CDR3 is TGTGCCAGCAGCCGGACGACAGGGGGCTCCTACGAGCAGTACTTC. This gives the protein CASSRTTGGSYEQYF.

The V call is TRBV15, the J call TRBJ1-4; a possible D gene is TRBD1 (5 bases). This CDR3 comprises 13 residues. Trimming removed 3 bases from V and 4 bases from J, with 6 bases in between. Germline V lookup: CDR1 LNHNV, CDR2 YYDKDF (reference sequence). CDR3 DNA: TGTGCCACCAGCAGGACAGATAATGAAAAACTGTTTTTT. This codes for CATSRTDNEKLFF.

This clone was seen once. V and J are TRBV29-1 and TRBJ1-1; 7 bases line up with TRBD1. This CDR3 region has 14 residues. Trimming removed 6 bases from V and 1 base from J; junction bases left unmatched: 8. Germline V CDR1 and CDR2: SQVTM, ANQGSEA. Here the CDR3 reads CSVLDRTANTEAFF. In nucleotides, the CDR3 is TGCAGCGTGTTGGACAGGACTGCGAACACTGAAGCTTTCTTT.

J is TRBJ1-2 and V is TRBV5-1; D may be TRBD1 (5 bases). The germline V gene encodes CDR1 SGHRS and CDR2 YFSETQ. Trimming pared 2 bases from V and 7 bases from J, leaving 15 bases between. This CDR3 is 14 amino acids long. DNA for the CDR3: TGCGCCAGCAGCTTCTCAGGGTTTGGTGGTGGCTACACCTTC. It is translated as CASSFSGFGGGYTF.

CDR3: CASSPREAYNEQFF. The CDR3 DNA reads as TGTGCCTCCTCCCCCCGGGAGGCCTACAATGAGCAGTTCTTC. The chain uses TRBV10-3 and TRBJ2-1, with 7 bases identical to TRBD2. Looked up from germline, CDR1 is ENHRY and CDR2 is SYGVKD. Trimming at V came to 11 bases and at J to 2 bases, leaving 9 bases not matched to a gene. The CDR3 loop spans 14 amino acids.

The chain recombines TRBV6-6 with TRBJ2-7; TRBD1 agrees at 9 bases. The CDR3 has 15 residues. Looked up from germline, CDR1 is MNHNY and CDR2 is SVGAGI (reference sequence). V lost 2 bases, J lost 3 bases, and 5 bases stayed unmatched. CDR3 sequence: CASSYRTGVDYEQYF. The CDR3 DNA reads as TGTGCCAGCAGTTACCGGACAGGGGTAGACTACGAGCAGTACTTC.

V is TRBV11-1 and J is TRBJ2-1; tentatively, D is TRBD1 (5 bases). The germline gives CDR1 SGHAT, CDR2 FQDESV (reference sequence). The CDR3 is made up of 13 amino acids. Trimming stripped 8 bases from V and 6 bases from J, with 14 bases between. The CDR3 loop reads CASSQGRFNEQFF. The CDR3 DNA sequence: TGTGCCAGCTCCCAGGGTCGGTTCAATGAGCAGTTCTTC.

The V and J genes are TRBV5-1 and TRBJ1-3; no clear D gene. The CDR3 runs 15 residues. CDR1 is SGHRS and CDR2 is YFSETQ in the germline V gene. V shed 0 bases and J shed 4 bases, with 11 bases lying between them. The CDR3 region is CASSLDGVQGNTIYF. CDR3 coding DNA: TGCGCCAGCAGCTTGGACGGCGTACAGGGAAACACCATATATTTT.

The CDR3 DNA reads TGTGCCAGCTTTCGTGTGCCGGGGGGGTACCAAGAGACCCAGTACTTC. Translation gives CASFRVPGGYQETQYF. The chain is built from TRBV6-6 and TRBJ2-5, with 8 positions matching TRBD2. V gave up 8 bases and J gave up 0 bases; unmatched junction bases: 11. This CDR3 comprises 16 residues. Germline V gives CDR1 MNHNY, CDR2 SVGAGI (reference sequence).

The chain combines TRBV7-2 with TRBJ1-2, with D tentatively TRBD1 (6 bases). From germline, CDR1 is SGHTA and CDR2 FQGNSA. There are 14 residues in the CDR3. Trimming removed 1 base from V and 5 bases from J, with 11 bases in between. CDR3 bases: TGTGCCAGCAGCTTAGAGGGGGGGAGGTATGGCTACACCTTC. Protein product: CASSLEGGRYGYTF.

The rearrangement uses TRBV28 and TRBJ2-1; 8 bases line up with TRBD1. The CDR3 spans 14 residues. V trimming: 6 bases; J trimming: 4 bases; junction bases outside the gene matches: 5. Germline lookup yields CDR1 MDHEN and CDR2 SYDVKM. Written as DNA, the CDR3 is TGTGCCAGCAGCTACAGGGGGATATACAATGAGCAGTTCTTC. Translation: CASSYRGIYNEQFF.

The chain couples TRBV11-2 to TRBJ2-1; 7 positions agree with TRBD1. J lost 10 bases, V lost 10 bases, and 4 bases had no gene match. The CDR3 spans 10 residues. CDR1 is SGHAT, CDR2 FQNNGV, per germline. The CDR3 protein is CATHRGEQFF. The CDR3 region has the DNA TGTGCCACCCACAGGGGCGAGCAGTTCTTC.

The V gene is TRBV5-1, the J gene TRBJ1-2, with D possibly TRBD1 on 6 matching bases. CDR3 length equals 14 residues. Per the germline V gene, CDR1 is SGHRS and CDR2 is YFSETQ. V dropped 3 bases and J dropped 0 bases, with 9 bases sitting between them. CDR3 nucleotides: TGCGCCAGCAGCTCGACAGGAGCTAACTATGGCTACACCTTC. Its protein is CASSSTGANYGYTF.

The rearrangement uses TRBV6-5 and TRBJ1-2, with a possible D match to TRBD1 (6 bases). The V end lost 4 bases, the J end lost 10 bases, and 19 bases lay between the germline ends. Germline V CDR1 and CDR2: MNHEY, SVGAGI. The CDR3 runs to 14 residues. The CDR3 loop reads CASSLSAGAGDYTF. CDR3 DNA sequence: TGTGCCAGCAGTTTGTCTGCAGGGGCCGGGGACTACACCTTC.

CDR3 coding DNA: TGTGCCAGCAGCACCGGACACTTGCAGTTCTTC. Translated, it gives CASSTGHLQFF. V gene TRBV7-2 combines with J gene TRBJ2-1; tentative D call: TRBD1 (5 bases). Trimming removed 5 bases at V and 12 bases at J, with 11 bases between. CDR1 is SGHTA, CDR2 FQGNSA, per germline. The CDR3 is made up of 11 amino acids.

The rearrangement joins TRBV4-3 to TRBJ1-6, with D maybe TRBD1 (5 bases). Looked up from germline, CDR1 is LGHNA and CDR2 is YSLEER. This CDR3 has 14 residues. V gave up 0 bases and J gave up 8 bases, with 8 bases separating them. CDR3: CASSQDRDYSPLHF. The CDR3 bases are TGCGCCAGCAGCCAAGATCGGGACTATTCACCCCTCCACTTT.

The CDR3 DNA reads TGTGCCAGCAGCTCTCAGGGGAACACTGAAGCTTTCTTT. It is translated as CASSSQGNTEAFF. This chain uses TRBV7-3 with TRBJ1-1, with a weak D call TRBD1 (5 bases). This CDR3 is built from 13 residues. V lost 4 bases, J lost 1 base, and 7 bases lay in between. CDR1 and CDR2 (germline): SGHTA, FQGTGA. Based on the CDR3 plus reference TRBV7-3 and TRBJ1-1, the full variable domain is GAGVSQTPSNKVTEKGKYVELRCDPISGHTALYWYRQSLGQGPEFLIYFQGTGAADDSGLPNDRFFAVRPEGSVSTLKIQRTERGDSAVYLCASSSQGNTEAFFGQGTRLTVV.

The chain couples TRBV19 to TRBJ1-2; no reliable D call. The V end was cut by 3 bases, the J end by 5 bases, with 7 bases between. The CDR3 sequence is 12 residues long. Germline loops: CDR1 LNHDA, CDR2 SQIVND (reference sequence). The CDR3 here is CASSITGYGYTF. CDR3 DNA: TGTGCCAGTAGTATTACGGGGTATGGCTACACCTTC.

The chain carries TRBV7-2 and TRBJ1-4; D is perhaps TRBD1 (6 bases). CDR1 is SGHTA, CDR2 FQGNSA, per germline. V lost 1 base to trimming and J lost 8 bases, with 20 bases between them. The CDR3 extends over 17 amino acids. CDR3 protein: CASSLEGMALGQEKLFF. The CDR3, as DNA: TGTGCCAGCAGCTTAGAGGGTATGGCCCTGGGACAAGAAAAACTGTTTTTT.

V and J are TRBV6-5 and TRBJ1-2; the match to TRBD1 covers 11 bases. Germline CDR1 is MNHEY and CDR2 is SVGAGI. CDR3 size: 15 residues. J gave up 2 bases and V 6 bases, and 5 bases lay outside the gene matches. This CDR3 reads CASRTGQGANYGYTF. Here the CDR3 DNA reads TGTGCCAGCAGGACCGGACAGGGGGCAAACTATGGCTACACCTTC.

This chain links TRBV11-2 with TRBJ2-5; tentative D call: TRBD1 (6 bases). This CDR3 comprises 14 residues. V lost 4 bases and J lost 7, with 16 bases in between. The V gene's germline CDR1 is SGHAT and CDR2 FQNNGV. The CDR3 DNA sequence: TGTGCCAGCAGCTCCGATGAAGGCAGGGGGACCCAGTACTTC. Translation gives CASSSDEGRGTQYF.

V is TRBV7-2 and J is TRBJ2-7; 9 nucleotides match TRBD1. Trimming removed 5 bases from V and 1 base from J; junction bases left unmatched: 9. The CDR3 length is 16 residues. CDR1 and CDR2 (germline): SGHTA, FQGNSA. The CDR3 sequence is CASSKGGTGSSYEQYF. CDR3 coding DNA: TGTGCCAGCAGCAAAGGCGGGACAGGGAGTTCCTACGAGCAGTACTTC.

The CDR3 spells CASRTEGSYEQYF. DNA of the CDR3: TGTGCCAGCAGAACGGAGGGTTCCTACGAGCAGTACTTC. The V call is TRBV4-2, the J call TRBJ2-7, with TRBD2 as a possible D gene (6 bases). Germline CDR1 and CDR2: LGHNA and YNFKEQ. The CDR3 length is 13 residues. The V gene lost 6 bases and the J gene lost 1 base, with 10 bases spanning the gap.

This chain joins TRBV28 and TRBJ2-7; 7 bases are a match to TRBD1. The V gene end was trimmed by 7 bases and the J gene end by 0 bases; junction bases not matched to a gene: 6. The CDR3 extends over 14 amino acids. Germline lookup yields CDR1 MDHEN and CDR2 SYDVKM. DNA of the CDR3: TGTGCCAGCAAAAGGCAGGGGGACTCCTACGAGCAGTACTTC. Protein sequence: CASKRQGDSYEQYF.

J is TRBJ1-2 and V is TRBV7-2, with 9 positions matching TRBD1. The CDR3 runs 14 residues. Trimming removed 4 bases from V and 8 bases from J; junction bases left unmatched: 8. The germline V gene has CDR1 SGHTA and CDR2 FQGNSA. CDR3 coding DNA: TGTGCCAGCAGCTCCAACAGGGGGCTCCGGGGCTACACCTTC. Its translation: CASSSNRGLRGYTF.

This clone was seen a handful of times. The chain couples TRBV4-1 to TRBJ1-6, with 7 bases matching TRBD1. After removal of 1 base from V and 4 bases from J, the junction contained 4 bases not matched to a gene. This CDR3 has 16 residues. Per germline, CDR1 MGHRA and CDR2 YSYEKL. The CDR3 loop reads CASSQAPGQYNSPLHF. In nucleotides, the CDR3 is TGCGCCAGCAGCCAAGCACCGGGACAGTATAATTCACCCCTCCACTTT.

V is TRBV10-3 and J is TRBJ1-1; 9 bases fit TRBD1. Germline V lookup: CDR1 ENHRY, CDR2 SYGVKD. V trimming: 7 bases; J trimming: 2 bases; junction bases outside the gene matches: 2. The CDR3 contains 13 residues. The DNA for the CDR3 is TGTGCCATCAAACAGGGGGCAAACACTGAAGCTTTCTTT. It is translated as CAIKQGANTEAFF.

This clone has a single count. The CDR3 sequence is CASSSLSSGVVYEQYF. In DNA form, the CDR3 reads TGTGCCAGCAGCTCCCTATCTAGCGGGGTTGTGTACGAGCAGTACTTC. This chain uses TRBV5-4 with TRBJ2-7, with TRBD2 matching 9 bases. The J segment lost 4 bases and the V segment lost 3 bases, leaving 11 bases of the junction unmatched. The CDR3 loop spans 16 amino acids. Germline V gene sequence: CDR1 SGHNT, CDR2 YYREEE (reference sequence).

The chain has TRBV28 and TRBJ2-7; no clear D. V dropped 7 bases and J dropped 3 bases, with 10 bases sitting between them. The CDR3 runs 12 residues. In germline, CDR1 is MDHEN, CDR2 SYDVKM. CDR3 sequence reads: CASNDIFYEQYF. The CDR3 DNA sequence: TGTGCCAGCAACGACATCTTCTACGAGCAGTACTTC.